A single sample is the source of the 30 T cell receptor beta chains below, sequenced in a study of vaccination and CD4 T cells after COVID-19. Treatment reported: roughly 11-day PBMC culture with coronavirus spike peptide pools or control peptides (ViraFEST assay). Their antigens remain unidentified. An Oncomine TCR Beta short-read assay was used to sequence the DNA from cultured CD4+ T cells. TCRdb re-analysed the PCR reads in MiXCR, keeping a single row per CDR3 protein. This table has about 5,000 distinct CDR3 sequences, around 66% appearing once. The specimen was CD4+ T cells from blood, cultured in vitro. The receptors were sampled from a human donor who had recovered from COVID-19.

The CDR3 DNA is TGTGCCAGCAGCCTAAGGGGGCTATGGAATCAGCCCCAGCATTTT. This gives the protein CASSLRGLWNQPQHF. The chain joins TRBV14 to TRBJ1-5; 7 bases are a match to TRBD1. Losses at the gene ends were 4 bases for V and 4 bases for J; bases not matched to a gene: 7. Germline values: CDR1 SGHDN, CDR2 FVKESK. This CDR3 has 15 amino acids.

This chain connects TRBV5-8 to TRBJ1-6, with D tentatively TRBD1 (5 bases). The V gene's germline CDR1 is SGHTS and CDR2 YDEGEE. The ends were cut back, 3 bases at V and 8 bases at J, with 9 bases in the middle. This CDR3 contains 13 residues. The CDR3 DNA reads TGTGCCAGCAGCTCCCGGGGGGATTCACCCCTCCACTTT. Its translation: CASSSRGDSPLHF.

This clonotype appeared a single time. One junction end disagrees with the germline gene, perhaps due to a read error. V gene TRBV30 combines with J gene TRBJ1-3, with D maybe TRBD1 (5 bases). CDR1 GTSNPN and CDR2 SVGIG come from the germline V gene (reference sequence). The CDR3 is 14 residues long. CDR3 loop: CAWGSPGPNPRLHF. The CDR3 nucleotides are TGTGCCTGGGGTTCCCCGGGACCTAACCCAAGACTTCATTTT.

This clonotype was seen just once. This chain connects TRBV10-1 to TRBJ2-7, with 7 bases identical to TRBD1. The CDR3 has 15 residues. Trimming at V came to 4 bases and at J to 3 bases, leaving 9 bases not matched to a gene. Germline V gene lookup returns CDR1 WNHNN and CDR2 SYGVQD (reference sequence). For the CDR3, the DNA is TGCGCCAGCAGTGGGGGCCTAGGGGGCCTCTACGAGCAGTACTTC. Encoded protein: CASSGGLGGLYEQYF.

This clonotype showed up just a few times. This rearrangement joins TRBV2 to TRBJ1-6; tentative D call: TRBD1 (6 bases). CDR3 size: 16 residues. Germline V gives CDR1 SNHLY, CDR2 FYNNEI. Trimming shortened V by 2 bases and J by 9 bases, and 17 bases separated the two germline ends. The CDR3 region has the DNA TGTGCCAGCAGTGAAACAGGGCTTGGTAACGGTTCACCCCTCCACTTT. This gives the protein CASSETGLGNGSPLHF.

Relative to its sample, this clonotype is large. V gene TRBV25-1 combines with J gene TRBJ1-2; 8 positions agree with TRBD1. This CDR3 is 16 amino acids long. The germline gives CDR1 MGHDK, CDR2 SYGVNS. V dropped 3 bases and J dropped 1; count of bases not matched to a gene: 7. CDR3 nucleotide sequence: TGTGCCAGCAGTGACGCCCGGACAGGGATTAACTATGGCTACACCTTC. Encoded protein: CASSDARTGINYGYTF.

This clonotype has just a few counts. The genes are TRBV6-5 and TRBJ1-1; D ambiguous. This CDR3 has 13 residues. CDR1 MNHEY and CDR2 SVGAGI come from the germline V gene. V was clipped by 6 bases and J by 3 bases, with 11 bases between them. The CDR3 region has the DNA TGTGCCAGCAGCTACGGTAGAGACACTGAAGCTTTCTTT. The encoded protein is CASSYGRDTEAFF.

This chain uses TRBV6-1 with TRBJ1-4, with 10 bases fitting TRBD1. Per the germline V gene, CDR1 is MNHNS and CDR2 is SASEGT. Trimming at V came to 11 bases and at J to 2 bases, leaving 11 bases not matched to a gene. The CDR3 has 16 residues. The CDR3 here is CASCGLGQGTNEKLFF. DNA of the CDR3: TGTGCCTCCTGCGGCCTGGGACAGGGGACTAATGAAAAACTGTTTTTT.

V is TRBV18 and J is TRBJ1-1; 8 positions agree with TRBD1. CDR1 and CDR2 (germline): KGHSH, LQKENI. CDR3 length: 18 amino acids. Losses at the gene ends were 3 bases for V and 0 bases for J; bases not matched to a gene: 12. This chain's CDR3 is CASSPRLRTGSMNTEAFF. The CDR3 nucleotides read TGTGCCAGCTCACCCAGACTTCGGACAGGGTCAATGAACACTGAAGCTTTCTTT.

This chain connects TRBV11-3 to TRBJ2-3; D perhaps matches TRBD1 (5 bases). Trimming pared 4 bases from V and 0 bases from J, leaving 11 bases between. The CDR3 is 15 amino acids. Germline CDR1 reads SGHNT; CDR2 reads YENEEA. In nucleotides, the CDR3 is TGTGCCAGCAGCTGGACACAGCCTAGCACAGATACGCAGTATTTT. Translated, it gives CASSWTQPSTDTQYF.

This rearrangement joins TRBV21-1 to TRBJ1-5. TRBV21-1 corresponds to a pseudogene. This CDR3 comprises 11 residues. For the CDR3, the DNA is TGTGCCAGCCCTAATCCAAAGCCCCAGCATTTT. This codes for CASPNPKPQHF.

The V and J genes are TRBV2 and TRBJ2-5; no clear D gene. V was shortened by 0 bases and J by 4 bases, with 0 bases between the two germline ends. The CDR3 is 11 amino acids. Per the germline V gene, CDR1 is SNHLY and CDR2 is FYNNEI. CDR3 region: CASSEAETQYF. CDR3 coding DNA: TGTGCCAGCAGTGAAGCAGAGACCCAGTACTTC. The full variable domain, in which reference TRBV2 and TRBJ2-5 provide the parts outside the CDR3, is EPEVTQTPSHQVTQMGQEVILRCVPISNHLYFYWYRQILGQKVEFLVSFYNNEISEKSEIFDDQFSVERPDGSNFTLKIRSTKLEDSAMYFCASSEAETQYFGPGTRLLVL.

This clonotype was detected only once. The V and J genes are TRBV20-1 and TRBJ2-1, with TRBD2 as a possible D gene (5 bases). Trimming stripped 6 bases from V and 8 bases from J, with 11 bases between. Germline CDR1 and CDR2: DFQATT and SNEGSKA (reference sequence). The CDR3 covers 11 residues. CDR3 sequence (DNA): TGCAGTGCCTCACTCGGGGATGAGCAGTTCTTC. Residues: CSASLGDEQFF.

The V and J genes are TRBV7-9 and TRBJ1-1, with 9 bases fitting TRBD1. The CDR3 is 14 amino acids. The V gene end was trimmed by 6 bases and the J gene end by 5 bases; junction bases not matched to a gene: 7. Germline V gene lookup returns CDR1 SEHNR and CDR2 FQNEAQ (reference sequence). For the CDR3, the DNA is TGTGCCAGCAGTGCCGGGACAGGGAGAACTGAAGCTTTCTTT. Its translation: CASSAGTGRTEAFF. The whole variable domain, filled in from reference TRBV7-9 and TRBJ1-1, reads DTGVSQNPRHKITKRGQNVTFRCDPISEHNRLYWYRQTLGQGPEFLTYFQNEAQLEKSRLLSDRFSAERPKGSFSTLEIQRTEQGDSAMYLCASSAGTGRTEAFFGQGTRLTVV.

In its sample, this clonotype was seen once. The V gene is TRBV28, the J gene TRBJ2-7; D not resolved. The CDR3 extends over 13 amino acids. Trimming left V 5 bases short and J 0 bases short, with 8 bases between. In germline, CDR1 is MDHEN, CDR2 SYDVKM. Written as DNA, the CDR3 is TGTGCCAGCAGTCCCGCTGCCTCCTACGAGCAGTACTTC. This encodes CASSPAASYEQYF.

The chain has TRBV10-3 and TRBJ2-3, with D perhaps TRBD1 (7 bases). V was pared by 10 bases and J by 0 bases, with 11 bases between. Germline CDR1 is ENHRY and CDR2 is SYGVKD. This CDR3 contains 13 residues. The DNA of the CDR3 is TGTGCCAGCGGGACAGCTAGCACAGATACGCAGTATTTT. It is translated as CASGTASTDTQYF.

This clonotype has a single count. V is TRBV7-2 and J is TRBJ1-2; possible D gene TRBD1, 6 bases. Trimming pared 1 base from V and 5 bases from J, leaving 14 bases between. This CDR3 contains 15 residues. CDR1 is SGHTA, CDR2 FQGNSA, per germline. The CDR3 loop is CASSLDTGYGYGYTF. The CDR3 nucleotides read TGTGCCAGCAGCTTAGATACAGGGTATGGGTATGGCTACACCTTC.

This CDR3 reads CATRMGGLYGYTF. In nucleotides, the CDR3 is TGTGCCACCCGCATGGGAGGGCTCTATGGCTACACCTTC. The chain carries TRBV15 and TRBJ1-2; D unresolved. V gave up 8 bases and J gave up 4 bases, with 14 bases separating them. This CDR3 has 13 residues. The germline gives CDR1 LNHNV, CDR2 YYDKDF (reference sequence). Full variable domain (remainder filled in from reference TRBV15 and TRBJ1-2): DAMVIQNPRYQVTQFGKPVTLSCSQTLNHNVMYWYQQKSSQAPKLLFHYYDKDFNNEADTPDNFQSRRPNTSFCFLDIRSPGLGDTAMYLCATRMGGLYGYTFGSGTRLTVV.

This clonotype was seen a single time. The rearrangement uses TRBV25-1 and TRBJ2-2, with 7 bases lining up with TRBD1. CDR1 and CDR2 from the germline V gene are MGHDK and SYGVNS. The V gene end was trimmed by 6 bases and the J gene end by 7 bases; junction bases not matched to a gene: 11. There are 15 residues in the CDR3. CDR3 coding DNA: TGTGCCAGCAGGAGGGGACAGCTAGGGGTCGGGGAGCTGTTTTTT. Translation: CASRRGQLGVGELFF.

The chain uses TRBV20-1 and TRBJ1-1; D ambiguous. Per germline, CDR1 DFQATT and CDR2 SNEGSKA (reference sequence). The V and J ends lost 2 bases and 1 base respectively, with 14 bases between them. The CDR3 length is 15 residues. In DNA form, the CDR3 reads TGCAGTGCTAGACTCCCCCTGAGACAGAACACTGAAGCTTTCTTT. Translated, it gives CSARLPLRQNTEAFF.

A single count supports this clonotype. In DNA form, the CDR3 reads TGTGCCAGCAGTGACGTGACAGGGGCTACCTACAATGAGCAGTTCTTC. This gives the protein CASSDVTGATYNEQFF. The J gene is TRBJ2-1, the V gene TRBV6-1; 8 bases align to TRBD1. The length of the CDR3 is 16 residues. The junction had 6 bases not matched to a gene; V was cut back by 3 bases and J by 2 bases. Germline values: CDR1 MNHNS, CDR2 SASEGT.

V and J are TRBV28 and TRBJ1-6; maybe TRBD1 (5 bases). V gave up 10 bases and J gave up 0 bases, with 13 bases separating them. This CDR3 comprises 15 residues. CDR1 and CDR2 from the germline V gene are MDHEN and SYDVKM. As DNA, the CDR3 is TGTGCCACCGGGTCAGGGAGCTCCTATAATTCACCCCTCCACTTT. Its protein is CATGSGSSYNSPLHF.

V is TRBV5-4 and J is TRBJ2-3; D may correspond to TRBD1 or TRBD2 (6 bases each). This CDR3 region has 15 residues. CDR1 and CDR2 from the germline V gene are SGHNT and YYREEE (reference sequence). V was clipped by 2 bases and J by 0 bases, with 10 bases between them. The CDR3 DNA sequence: TGTGCCAGCAGCTTTGGGGGGCCTAGCACAGATACGCAGTATTTT. Protein: CASSFGGPSTDTQYF.

The V call is TRBV7-2, the J call TRBJ1-1, with 7 bases aligning to TRBD1. Germline CDR1 reads SGHTA; CDR2 reads FQGNSA. Trimming cost V 3 bases and J 4 bases; bases outside gene matches: 5. The CDR3 has 14 residues. The CDR3 DNA reads TGTGCCAGCAGCTTTAACAGGGGAAGCACTGAAGCTTTCTTT. This sequence encodes CASSFNRGSTEAFF. The complete variable domain, with remaining parts taken from reference TRBV7-2 and TRBJ1-1, reads GAGVSQSPSNKVTEKGKDVELRCDPISGHTALYWYRQSLGQGLEFLIYFQGNSAPDKSGLPSDRFSAERTGGSVSTLTIQRTQQEDSAVYLCASSFNRGSTEAFFGQGTRLTVV.

V usage is TRBV18 and J usage is TRBJ1-6; 9 bases are shared with TRBD1. The CDR3 is 14 residues long. Per the germline V gene, CDR1 is KGHSH and CDR2 is LQKENI. V lost 3 bases to trimming and J lost 8 bases; unmatched junction nucleotides: 2. The CDR3 protein is CASSPGQGHSPLHF. In DNA form, the CDR3 reads TGTGCCAGCTCACCGGGACAGGGCCATTCACCCCTCCACTTT.

The rearrangement links TRBV5-6 to TRBJ2-1; D is unclear. CDR3 length: 14 residues. Between the trimmed V and J ends, which lost 0 bases and 12 bases, there was a span of 16 bases. Germline assignment: CDR1 SGHDT and CDR2 YYEEEE. CDR3 coding DNA: TGTGCCAGCAGCTTGGCGCGCAGTTCTGTAGGGCAGTTCTTC. It codes for CASSLARSSVGQFF.

The chain recombines TRBV20-1 with TRBJ2-1, with D possibly matching TRBD2 (7 bases). The CDR3 is 15 residues long. The V end lost 6 bases, the J end lost 2 bases, and 17 bases lay between the germline ends. Germline V CDR1 and CDR2: DFQATT, SNEGSKA (reference sequence). CDR3 sequence (DNA): TGCAGTGCCGTGAAGGGGGGGTTGCCCTACAATGAGCAGTTCTTC. This encodes CSAVKGGLPYNEQFF.

This clonotype was detected only once. The chain carries TRBV10-3 and TRBJ2-2, with 7 bases aligning to TRBD2. After removal of 10 bases from V and 1 base from J, the junction contained 9 bases not matched to a gene. Germline CDR1 is ENHRY and CDR2 is SYGVKD. There are 15 residues in the CDR3. DNA of the CDR3: TGTGCCAGCCGTCCCGTAGCGGGGAACACCGGGGAGCTGTTTTTT. This sequence encodes CASRPVAGNTGELFF.

The chain uses TRBV2 and TRBJ1-5, with 7 bases lining up with TRBD1. The germline V gene encodes CDR1 SNHLY and CDR2 FYNNEI. The CDR3 extends over 15 amino acids. V trimming: 5 bases; J trimming: 2 bases; junction bases outside the gene matches: 6. CDR3 region: CASSRDRAGNQPQHF. In DNA, the CDR3 is TGTGCCAGCAGTCGCGACAGGGCCGGCAATCAGCCCCAGCATTTT.

The V gene is TRBV20-1, the J gene TRBJ2-2; D remains ambiguous. The CDR3 contains 12 residues. V gave up 1 base and J gave up 3 bases, with 3 bases separating them. Germline CDR1 is DFQATT and CDR2 is SNEGSKA (reference sequence). The CDR3 DNA follows: TGCAGTGCTAGAGGAGACACCGGGGAGCTGTTTTTT. Translated, it gives CSARGDTGELFF.